Shown below are 2 T cell receptor beta chains from a single sample sequenced in a study of naive and memory T cell subsets. An equimolar mix of two oligonucleotides served as the beta constant-region primer for TRBC1 and TRBC2. Ligated cDNA was amplified by four rounds of PCR with nested alpha and beta constant-region primers and SP2. One entry per CDR3 protein results from TCRdb running MiXCR on the UMI-ligation and nested PCR reads. Of 130,000 or so distinct CDR3 sequences in the sample, around a third were seen once. Sequencing was done on a sample of central memory CD4+ T cells from blood. The origin of the receptors is a human donor in good health.

This clonotype has a handful of counts. The chain is built from TRBV6-4 and TRBJ1-3; tentatively, D is TRBD1 (6 bases). Germline values: CDR1 MRHNA, CDR2 SNTAGT. CDR3 length: 17 amino acids. V was trimmed by 2 bases and J by 4 bases, leaving 18 bases between them. CDR3 loop: CASSDKNRQEQGNTIYF. In nucleotides, the CDR3 is TGTGCCAGCAGTGACAAAAATCGACAGGAACAGGGAAACACCATATATTTT.

The V and J genes are TRBV5-1 and TRBJ2-7, with 15 bases matching TRBD2. CDR1 is SGHRS, CDR2 YFSETQ, per germline. CDR3 length: 17 residues. Losses at the gene ends were 3 bases for V and 2 bases for J; bases not matched to a gene: 6. The CDR3 sequence is CASSSGLAGGSAYEQYF. In nucleotides, the CDR3 is TGCGCCAGCAGCTCCGGACTAGCGGGAGGGTCCGCCTACGAGCAGTACTTC.